This T cell receptor beta chain was found in a study of blood T cell repertoires in COVID-19. In the study overall: Collection of acute and convalescent COVID-19 samples took place in the United States, Italy and Spain.

In the authors' workflow: Nucleated cell number was recorded as an estimate derived from reference gene primer amplification. Generated by immunoSEQ multiplex PCR, the TCRdb table keeps only in-frame clones and is missing some. V, J and clone size were drawn from that table, and D and trimming were deduced from the DNA. The table has around 190,000 clones, around 90% seen once; the top ten hold about 9.3%. Participants were aged about 18 to 95 years, lived in roughly 25 US areas, and enrolled virtually. The CDR3 runs 15 residues. V lost 3 bases and J lost 0; bases outside the gene matches: 2. Germline V gene data show CDR1 as LGHDT and CDR2 as YNNKEL (reference sequence).

The rearrangement uses TRBV3-1 (or the pseudogene TRBV3-2) and TRBJ1-3; TRBD1 matches at 7 bases. The origin of this receptor is a young man with acute COVID-19. Sequencing was done on a sample of PBMCs or T cells enriched from blood (not recorded which). CDR3 in amino acids: CASSQGQNSGNTIYF. The CDR3 DNA sequence: TGTGCCAGCAGCCAGGGACAGAACTCTGGAAACACCATATATTTT.